This T cell receptor (beta chain) derives from a study of identical twins. General study results and limits: Sequences that were beta out-of-frame showed weaker excess twin sharing.

Only a few counts were recorded for this clonotype. Its specificity is not known. TCRdb fed the 5' RACE reads into MiXCR, producing one record per CDR3 protein. The table has around 490,000 distinct CDR3 sequences, roughly 15% seen once. V gave up 4 bases and J gave up 6 bases, with 12 bases separating them. Per germline, CDR1 SGHDN and CDR2 FVKESK. The CDR3 is 13 amino acids. Separately, the same data were catalogued under a study of yellow fever vaccine responses in identical twins.

The source of this sequence is a woman aged 18 to 35 in good health. The sample comprised CD4+ T cells sorted from blood. The chain has TRBV14 and TRBJ1-2, with no clear D. The CDR3 DNA follows: TGTGCCAGCAGCCTTCTCCGTGAGAATGGCTACACCTTC. Encoded protein: CASSLLRENGYTF.